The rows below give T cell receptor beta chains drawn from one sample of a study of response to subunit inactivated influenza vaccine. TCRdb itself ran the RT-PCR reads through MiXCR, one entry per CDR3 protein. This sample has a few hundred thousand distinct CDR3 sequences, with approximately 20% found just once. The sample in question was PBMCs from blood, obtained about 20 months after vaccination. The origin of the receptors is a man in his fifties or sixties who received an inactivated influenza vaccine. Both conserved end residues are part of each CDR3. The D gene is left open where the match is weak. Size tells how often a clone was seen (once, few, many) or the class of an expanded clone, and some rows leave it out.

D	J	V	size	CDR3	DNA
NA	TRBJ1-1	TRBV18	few	CASSSDRYTEAFF	TGTGCCAGCTCTTCGGACAGATACACTGAAGCTTTCTTT
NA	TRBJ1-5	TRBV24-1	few	CATSDSQGGYQPQHF	TGTGCCACCAGTGATTCCCAGGGTGGATATCAGCCCCAGCATTTT
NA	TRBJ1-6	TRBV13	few	CASSLAAVNSPLHF	TGTGCCAGCAGCTTAGCTGCAGTCAATTCACCCCTCCACTTT
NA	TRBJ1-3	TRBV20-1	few	CSAPGAGDSGNTIYF	TGCAGTGCTCCAGGGGCAGGGGACTCTGGAAACACCATATATTTT
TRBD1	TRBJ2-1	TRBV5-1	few	CASRMTGYGNEQFF	TGCGCCAGCAGAATGACAGGGTATGGTAATGAGCAGTTCTTC
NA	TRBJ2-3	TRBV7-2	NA	CASSSISTPDTQYF	TGTGCCAGCAGCTCCATCTCGACCCCGGATACGCAGTATTTT
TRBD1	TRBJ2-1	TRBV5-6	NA	CASSLGTGEFF	TGTGCCAGCAGCTTGGGGACAGGGGAGTTCTTC
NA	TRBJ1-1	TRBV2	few	CASSWTTMNTEAFF	TGTGCCAGCAGTTGGACCACTATGAACACTGAAGCTTTCTTT
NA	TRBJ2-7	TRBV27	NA	CASKLGGGPYEQYF	TGTGCCAGCAAACTTGGAGGTGGCCCCTACGAGCAGTACTTC
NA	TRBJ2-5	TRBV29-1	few	CSVYKAGTQYF	TGCAGCGTTTACAAAGCGGGGACCCAGTACTTC
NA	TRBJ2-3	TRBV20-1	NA	CSASRRDTQYF	TGCAGTGCTTCTCGACGAGATACGCAGTATTTT